This T cell receptor beta chain came from a study of T cell responses to AZD1222 COVID-19 vaccine. General observations from the study: Among AZD1222 vaccinees, only five to seven were seropositive at baseline.

Germline V gene sequence: CDR1 SGHTA, CDR2 FQGTGA. Trimming took off 5 bases at V and 0 bases at J, with 10 bases between the two ends. The length of the CDR3 is 15 residues. Assay used: immunoSEQ multiplex PCR; TCRdb lists only in-frame clones, some missing. The sample holds 60,000 to 80,000 clones, about 85% seen once. Turning to this clone: Its antigen is undetermined.

The sample here was peripheral blood, taken on day 0 of AZD1222 vaccination. V usage is TRBV7-3 and J usage is TRBJ2-2, with D uncertain. The TCR comes from an adult in good health. The CDR3 spells CASSQSGTNTGELFF. The CDR3 DNA reads as TGTGCCAGCAGCCAGTCTGGGACGAACACCGGGGAGCTGTTTTTT.